One sample yielded the 23 T cell receptor beta chains listed below, sequenced in a study of T cells after posttransplantation cyclophosphamide. Busulfan-fludarabine conditioning, marrow transplant, and cyclophosphamide on days +3 and +4 were administered. This table comes from immunoSEQ multiplex PCR, and its TCRdb copy is limited to in-frame clones, with some not included. The profile shows about 18,000 clones, 70% to 80% of them singletons. Here the sequenced sample was CD8+ T cells sorted from PBMCs, taken about 1,900 days after a stem cell transplant with posttransplant cyclophosphamide. These receptors were collected from a female patient aged 35-55 years who received an allogeneic stem cell transplant from a related donor, was CMV-positive, and had no GVHD. The graft donor may be the source of some T cells.

The chain uses TRBV19 and TRBJ1-1; weak D call: TRBD1 (6 bases). V lost 6 bases, J lost 0 bases, and 8 bases lay in between. CDR3 length: 13 residues. The germline V gene has CDR1 LNHDA and CDR2 SQIVND (reference sequence). CDR3: CASRGHMNTEAFF. The CDR3 region has the DNA TGTGCCAGTAGGGGACATATGAACACTGAAGCTTTCTTT.

The chain uses TRBV5-6 and TRBJ1-1; the D is unclear. The V end lost 2 bases, the J end lost 1 base, and 3 bases lay between the germline ends. Per the germline V gene, CDR1 is SGHDT and CDR2 is YYEEEE. This CDR3 has 12 residues. This CDR3 reads CASSLQNTEAFF. The CDR3 region has the DNA TGTGCCAGCAGCTTACAGAACACTGAAGCTTTCTTT.

The rearrangement links TRBV29-1 to TRBJ1-1, with 8 bases identical to TRBD1. From germline, CDR1 is SQVTM and CDR2 ANQGSEA. Unmatched junction bases numbered 7, after V lost 6 bases and J lost 1 base. The CDR3 length is 14 residues. This CDR3 reads CSVDQGATNTEAFF. For the CDR3, the DNA is TGCAGCGTCGATCAGGGGGCTACGAACACTGAAGCTTTCTTT.

This clone was detected only a few times. The chain carries TRBV6-4 and TRBJ2-2, with 8 bases lining up with TRBD1. The CDR3 sequence is 14 residues long. Germline-derived CDR1 and CDR2 are MRHNA and SNTAGT. J was trimmed by 6 bases and V by 4 bases; bases with no gene match: 4. The CDR3 nucleotides read TGTGCCAGCAGTGGAGACAGGGGATCCGGGGAGCTGTTTTTT. This codes for CASSGDRGSGELFF.

The chain is built from TRBV6-5 and TRBJ2-7; possible D gene TRBD1, 6 bases. This CDR3 comprises 15 residues. The V gene's germline CDR1 is MNHEY and CDR2 SVGAGI. Trimming cost V 6 bases and J 5 bases, with 20 bases left between them. The CDR3 DNA sequence: TGTGCCAGCAGCCCCCTTTTGCAGGGGATCGACGAGCAGTACTTC. Protein sequence: CASSPLLQGIDEQYF.

The J gene is TRBJ1-2, the V gene TRBV7-9; tentative D call: TRBD1 (6 bases). Trimming pared 5 bases from V and 4 bases from J, leaving 20 bases between. Germline V gene data show CDR1 as SEHNR and CDR2 as FQNEAQ (reference sequence). CDR3 size: 16 residues. CDR3 bases: TGTGCCAGCAGCCAAAACCCCGGGACAAACGTCTATGGCTACACCTTC. Encoded protein: CASSQNPGTNVYGYTF.

The chain has TRBV11-2 and TRBJ2-1; 8 bases align to TRBD2. J was trimmed by 8 bases and V by 1 base; bases with no gene match: 16. Germline V CDR1 and CDR2: SGHAT, FQNNGV. This CDR3 region has 18 residues. The CDR3 DNA reads TGTGCCAGCAGCTTAGTATTCTATCGGGGGGGGCCGCTACATGAGCAGTTCTTC. This gives the protein CASSLVFYRGGPLHEQFF.

The gene calls are TRBV11-2 and TRBJ2-7, with 9 nucleotides matching TRBD2. Germline V lookup: CDR1 SGHAT, CDR2 FQNNGV. J lost 2 bases, V lost 0 bases, and 8 bases had no gene match. The CDR3 runs to 17 residues. The CDR3 region is CASSLDWLSGGTYEQYF. In DNA, the CDR3 is TGTGCCAGCAGCTTAGATTGGCTTAGCGGGGGCACCTACGAGCAGTACTTC. Together with reference TRBV11-2 and TRBJ2-7, the CDR3 gives the full variable domain: EAGVAQSPRYKIIEKRQSVAFWCNPISGHATLYWYQQILGQGPKLLIQFQNNGVVDDSQLPKDRFSAERLKGVDSTLKIQPAKLEDSAVYLCASSLDWLSGGTYEQYFGPGTRLTVT.

A single count supports this clone. This chain joins TRBV2 and TRBJ2-2, with 12 nucleotides matching TRBD1. J gave up 2 bases and V 6 bases, and 1 base lay outside the gene matches. The CDR3 has 15 amino acids. Germline loops: CDR1 SNHLY, CDR2 FYNNEI. The DNA for the CDR3 is TGTGCCAGCAGGGGACAGGGGGCCAACACCGGGGAGCTGTTTTTT. It translates to CASRGQGANTGELFF.

This clone is a singleton in its sample. The chain is built from TRBV27 and TRBJ1-1, with D maybe TRBD1 (6 bases). V lost 4 bases, J lost 8 bases, and 14 bases lay in between. Germline CDR1 MNHEY, CDR2 SMNVEV (reference sequence). CDR3 length equals 13 residues. This chain's CDR3 is CASSSSRQAEAFF. CDR3 coding DNA: TGTGCCAGCAGTTCCTCTAGACAGGCCGAAGCTTTCTTT.

This chain links TRBV15 with TRBJ1-6; tentative D call: TRBD1 (5 bases). The germline CDR1 and CDR2 sequences are LNHNV and YYDKDF (reference sequence). The CDR3 length is 15 residues. Trimming pared 3 bases from V and 5 bases from J, leaving 11 bases between. In DNA form, the CDR3 reads TGTGCCACCAGCAGGACGCCGGGGGATAATTCACCCCTCCACTTT. It specifies CATSRTPGDNSPLHF.

The chain carries TRBV6-6 and TRBJ2-7; no firm D call. The V end was cut by 2 bases, the J end by 0 bases, with 11 bases between. The CDR3 is 15 amino acids. Germline loops: CDR1 MNHNY, CDR2 SVGAGI (reference sequence). DNA for the CDR3: TGTGCCAGCAGTTACGAGGTGGAGAGCTCCTACGAGCAGTACTTC. Protein sequence: CASSYEVESSYEQYF.

The V gene is TRBV4-2, the J gene TRBJ2-1, with 9 bases that match TRBD1. With 1 base clipped from V and 13 bases from J, the junction kept 26 bases outside the gene matches. The germline V gene encodes CDR1 LGHNA and CDR2 YNFKEQ. The CDR3 contains 20 residues. The DNA for the CDR3 is TGTGCCAGCAGCCAAGCCCGGACGCCCTTGTTGGGACAGGGTTCTCTGGACCAGTTCTTC. Its translation: CASSQARTPLLGQGSLDQFF.

The chain combines TRBV25-1 with TRBJ2-5; 7 bases line up with TRBD1. Germline V gives CDR1 MGHDK, CDR2 SYGVNS. The trim removed 5 bases at V and 3 bases at J, leaving 9 bases unmatched. The CDR3 covers 15 residues. CDR3 loop: CASSSRDRPKETQYF. As DNA, the CDR3 is TGTGCCAGCAGTTCACGGGACAGACCGAAAGAGACCCAGTACTTC.

The rearrangement joins TRBV5-1 to TRBJ2-3, with 8 positions matching TRBD1. With V trimmed by 0 bases and J by 3 bases, 3 bases remained unmatched. Per the germline V gene, CDR1 is SGHRS and CDR2 is YFSETQ. This CDR3 comprises 15 residues. This CDR3 reads CASSLVQGATDTQYF. The CDR3 DNA follows: TGCGCCAGCAGCTTGGTTCAGGGGGCAACAGATACGCAGTATTTT.

The chain has TRBV4-1 and TRBJ2-7, with TRBD2 as a possible D gene (7 bases). This CDR3 spans 17 amino acids. V lost 2 bases, J lost 7 bases, and 24 bases lay in between. Germline lookup yields CDR1 MGHRA and CDR2 YSYEKL. CDR3 sequence (DNA): TGCGCCAGCAGCCAAAGGGGGTTGAGGGGGGGGGCAGAAGAGCAGTACTTC. Translating gives CASSQRGLRGGAEEQYF.

The chain recombines TRBV15 with TRBJ2-1, with TRBD1 matching over 9 bases. CDR1 LNHNV and CDR2 YYDKDF come from the germline V gene (reference sequence). V lost 5 bases, J lost 7 bases, and 6 bases stayed unmatched. This CDR3 region has 14 residues. CDR3 protein: CATSFRDRVNEQFF. The DNA of the CDR3 is TGTGCCACCAGCTTCCGGGACAGGGTGAATGAGCAGTTCTTC.

V gene TRBV4-1 combines with J gene TRBJ2-1; 10 nucleotides match TRBD2. V lost 1 base to trimming and J lost 2 bases; unmatched junction nucleotides: 14. Per germline, CDR1 MGHRA and CDR2 YSYEKL. The CDR3 covers 20 residues. The CDR3 DNA reads as TGCGCCAGCAGCCAAGGGGCGGGTCTAGCGGGGGCCACAACCTACAATGAGCAGTTCTTC. Protein: CASSQGAGLAGATTYNEQFF.

This clone was counted a few times. The chain recombines TRBV5-1 with TRBJ2-7; the D gene is possibly TRBD1 (6 bases). Trimming cost V 4 bases and J 0 bases, with 11 bases left between them. Looked up from germline, CDR1 is SGHRS and CDR2 is YFSETQ. CDR3 size: 14 residues. For the CDR3, the DNA is TGCGCCAGCAGCCCCGGGACAAACTCCTACGAGCAGTACTTC. The encoded protein is CASSPGTNSYEQYF. Supplemented by reference TRBV5-1 and TRBJ2-7, the full variable domain reads KAGVTQTPRYLIKTRGQQVTLSCSPISGHRSVSWYQQTPGQGLQFLFEYFSETQRNKGNFPGRFSGRQFSNSRSEMNVSTLELGDSALYLCASSPGTNSYEQYFGPGTRLTVT.

The J gene is TRBJ2-2, the V gene TRBV6-5, with 9 bases that match TRBD2. The germline gives CDR1 MNHEY, CDR2 SVGAGI. The length of the CDR3 is 16 residues. Trimming removed 2 bases from V and 3 bases from J; junction bases left unmatched: 4. The CDR3 loop is CASSYRPSGDTGELFF. CDR3 sequence (DNA): TGTGCCAGCAGTTACCGGCCTAGCGGGGACACCGGGGAGCTGTTTTTT.

The chain uses TRBV28 and TRBJ2-3, with 7 bases identical to TRBD1. Looked up from germline, CDR1 is MDHEN and CDR2 is SYDVKM. V shed 7 bases and J 6 bases; nucleotides not matched to a gene: 19. This CDR3 contains 17 residues. The CDR3 bases are TGTGCCAGCACCGAACCCCGAAGAGACAGGGCATGGGATACGCAGTATTTT. It translates to CASTEPRRDRAWDTQYF.

V is TRBV27 and J is TRBJ2-7; TRBD2 might be the D (5 bases). In germline, CDR1 is MNHEY, CDR2 SMNVEV (reference sequence). Trimming took 1 base from V and 5 from J, leaving 12 bases between them. This CDR3 spans 14 amino acids. CDR3 DNA sequence: TGTGCCAGCAGTTTATGGCCGGACGGGAACGAGCAGTACTTC. Translation: CASSLWPDGNEQYF.

The V gene is TRBV4-3, the J gene TRBJ1-2; the D is unclear. CDR1 and CDR2 from the germline V gene are LGHNA and YSLEER. V was shortened by 0 bases and J by 8 bases, with 19 bases between the two germline ends. CDR3 length: 16 amino acids. CDR3 amino acids: CASSQDLLNEGGGYTF. CDR3 nucleotides: TGCGCCAGCAGCCAAGATCTCTTAAACGAGGGCGGCGGCTACACCTTC.